These 20 T cell receptor beta chains share one sample of origin, sequenced in a study of blood T cell repertoires in COVID-19. Some clones are missing from TCRdb's copy, which holds only in-frame ones; the method was immunoSEQ multiplex PCR. In the table there are 50,000 to 65,000 clones, roughly 90% of which are singletons. Material for sequencing was peripheral blood. The receptors come from a man aged 60-69 years with acute or convalescent COVID-19.

This clone was found once. The chain carries TRBV28 and TRBJ2-3; a weak D match, TRBD1 (5 bases). The CDR3 is 13 amino acids. Germline CDR1 and CDR2: MDHEN and SYDVKM. V lost 6 bases and J 4 bases, leaving 11 bases between the germline ends. The CDR3 spells CASRGQSPDTQYF. The CDR3 DNA reads TGTGCCAGCAGGGGGCAGTCACCAGATACGCAGTATTTT.

This clone has a single count. This chain joins TRBV6-2 or TRBV6-3 and TRBJ2-7; 8 bases match TRBD2. The CDR3 is 17 residues long. Germline trimming cut 4 bases from V and 0 bases from J; bases unmatched to any gene: 11. From germline, CDR1 is MNHEY and CDR2 SVGEGT. The CDR3 spells CASSFHRGGGSSYEQYF. CDR3 DNA: TGTGCCAGCAGTTTCCACCGCGGCGGGGGGAGCTCCTACGAGCAGTACTTC.

This clone was observed a single time. This sequence joins TRBV14 and TRBJ1-2; maybe TRBD1 (5 bases). Between the trimmed V and J ends, which lost 4 bases and 0 bases, there was a span of 9 bases. The CDR3 runs 14 residues. Germline values: CDR1 SGHDN, CDR2 FVKESK. The DNA for the CDR3 is TGTGCCAGCAGCCCACAGGCCACTAACTATGGCTACACCTTC. Its translation: CASSPQATNYGYTF.

Only one count was recorded for this clone. The chain is built from TRBV7-8 and TRBJ2-1; tentatively, D is TRBD2 (6 bases). Trimming stripped 2 bases from V and 15 bases from J, with 17 bases between. In germline, CDR1 is SGHVS, CDR2 FQNEAQ. This CDR3 is built from 13 residues. DNA of the CDR3: TGTGCCAGCAGCTTACCCATCTGGGGGGATCGGTTCTTC. Protein: CASSLPIWGDRFF.

The rearrangement joins TRBV6-5 to TRBJ2-7; no reliable D call. This CDR3 has 13 residues. Germline V gene data show CDR1 as MNHEY and CDR2 as SVGAGI. Trimming shortened V by 2 bases and J by 0 bases, and 5 bases separated the two germline ends. In DNA form, the CDR3 reads TGTGCCAGCAGTTACCGGTACTCCTACGAGCAGTACTTC. This gives the protein CASSYRYSYEQYF.

The V and J genes are TRBV5-4 and TRBJ2-7; 10 bases map to TRBD1. From germline, CDR1 is SGHNT and CDR2 YYREEE (reference sequence). The CDR3 extends over 15 amino acids. The ends lost 3 bases at V and 5 bases at J; junction bases unmatched: 8. The CDR3 nucleotides read TGTGCCAGCAGCTCCCCGGGACAGGGGCGTGACGAGCAGTACTTC. It codes for CASSSPGQGRDEQYF.

The J gene is TRBJ1-5, the V gene TRBV19; perhaps TRBD1 as D (5 bases). Germline lookup yields CDR1 LNHDA and CDR2 SQIVND (reference sequence). V lost 0 bases to trimming and J lost 2 bases, with 8 bases between them. The CDR3 runs 15 residues. The CDR3, as DNA: TGTGCCAGTAGTATAGAAGGGGCGCGCAATCAGCCCCAGCATTTT. Amino acid sequence: CASSIEGARNQPQHF.

V gene TRBV24-1 combines with J gene TRBJ2-6; 8 bases align to TRBD1. The germline V gene has CDR1 KGHDR and CDR2 SFDVKD. V lost 4 bases and J lost 11; bases outside the gene matches: 9. The CDR3 contains 15 residues. DNA of the CDR3: TGTGCCACCAGTGAGCAGGCCGGGACAGGACACGTCCTGACTTTC. Translating gives CATSEQAGTGHVLTF.

The rearrangement uses TRBV7-9 and TRBJ2-5; D is unresolved. Germline-derived CDR1 and CDR2 are SEHNR and FQNEAQ (reference sequence). This CDR3 is built from 11 residues. The germline V and J ends were trimmed by 8 bases and 5 bases, with 9 bases remaining between them. The CDR3 nucleotides are TGTGCCAGCGAGTTAACGGAGACCCAGTACTTC. This encodes CASELTETQYF.

This chain uses TRBV5-1 with TRBJ2-7, with D possibly TRBD1 on 6 matching bases. The CDR3 is 15 residues long. With 0 bases removed from V and 5 bases from J, the gap between germline ends came to 15 bases. CDR1 and CDR2 from the germline V gene are SGHRS and YFSETQ. For the CDR3, the DNA is TGCGCCAGCAGCTTGGCCTCACAGGGTCCTGACGAGCAGTACTTC. Protein: CASSLASQGPDEQYF.

The chain joins TRBV6-5 to TRBJ2-5; D perhaps matches TRBD2 (6 bases). The germline gives CDR1 MNHEY, CDR2 SVGAGI. Trimming removed 4 bases at V and 1 base at J, with 16 bases between. This CDR3 has 16 residues. CDR3 nucleotide sequence: TGTGCCAGCAGTTCACCGGCGGGGCGGTCCCAAGAGACCCAGTACTTC. Amino acid sequence: CASSSPAGRSQETQYF.

The chain links TRBV6-5 to TRBJ1-1; 8 bases agree with TRBD1. Unmatched junction bases numbered 5, after V lost 6 bases and J lost 8 bases. The CDR3 length is 12 residues. Germline V gene data show CDR1 as MNHEY and CDR2 as SVGAGI. Here the CDR3 DNA reads TGTGCCAGCAGGAGACAGGGGCCCGAAGCTTTCTTT. This encodes CASRRQGPEAFF.

Remarks on this clone: A read error may produce the germline difference seen at one junction end. The rearrangement joins TRBV6-2 or TRBV6-3 to TRBJ1-1; D unresolved. CDR1 and CDR2 from the germline V gene are MNHEY and SVGEGT. The CDR3 has 13 amino acids. The CDR3 sequence is CASSLNPGVLGIF. For the CDR3, the DNA is TGTGCCAGCAGTCTTAACCCCGGGGTACTCGGAATCTTT.

The chain has TRBV7-9 and TRBJ1-1; TRBD1 might be the D (5 bases). This CDR3 is 13 amino acids long. Trimming took 2 bases from V and 6 from J, leaving 10 bases between them. Germline loops: CDR1 SEHNR, CDR2 FQNEAQ (reference sequence). CDR3 DNA sequence: TGTGCCAGCAGCTTATCAGGGATCGCTGAAGCTTTCTTT. Translating it yields CASSLSGIAEAFF.

As to this clone: Relative to the germline gene, one junction end is altered; a read error may explain this. The chain couples TRBV7-7 to TRBJ2-5, with a possible D match to TRBD2 (5 bases). Germline loops: CDR1 SSHAT, CDR2 FNYEAQ (reference sequence). The CDR3 runs to 13 residues. The CDR3 spells CASSLARAATQYF. CDR3 DNA sequence: TGTGCTAGCAGCTTAGCGCGGGCCGCGACCCAGTACTTC. Filled out from reference TRBV7-7 and TRBJ2-5, the complete variable domain reads GAGVSQSPRYKVTKRGQDVTLRCDPISSHATLYWYQQALGQGPEFLTYFNYEAQPDKSGLPSDRFSAERPEGSISTLTIQRTEQRDSAMYRCASSLARAATQYFGPGTRLLVL.

The chain carries TRBV7-8 and TRBJ1-2; the D is unclear. The CDR3 runs 14 residues. CDR1 is SGHVS and CDR2 is FQNEAQ in the germline V gene. Trimming shortened V by 3 bases and J by 8 bases, and 16 bases separated the two germline ends. The CDR3 reads CASSFPSIGGGYTF. In DNA form, the CDR3 reads TGTGCCAGCAGCTTCCCTTCTATCGGAGGAGGCTACACCTTC.

The V gene is TRBV9, the J gene TRBJ2-7; TRBD2 matches 10 bases. The ends lost 3 bases at V and 0 bases at J; junction bases unmatched: 6. This CDR3 has 16 residues. Germline CDR1 SGDLS, CDR2 YYNGEE. CDR3 sequence reads: CASSGPSGRSSYEQYF. DNA for the CDR3: TGTGCCAGCAGCGGGCCTAGCGGGAGATCCTCCTACGAGCAGTACTTC.

This chain joins TRBV18 and TRBJ2-7; 8 nucleotides line up with TRBD1. The germline V gene has CDR1 KGHSH and CDR2 LQKENI. The CDR3 runs to 14 residues. V was pared by 3 bases and J by 5 bases, with 6 bases of the junction left unmatched. CDR3 sequence: CASSPSQGVNEQYF. The CDR3, as DNA: TGTGCCAGCTCACCGTCACAGGGGGTTAACGAGCAGTACTTC.

This clone was recorded only once. J is TRBJ1-2 and V is TRBV5-1; 11 positions agree with TRBD1. Looked up from germline, CDR1 is SGHRS and CDR2 is YFSETQ. V trimming: 2 bases; J trimming: 8 bases; junction bases outside the gene matches: 5. The CDR3 is 14 residues long. In DNA, the CDR3 is TGCGCCAGCAGCTTTAGGACAGGGGGCGAGGGCTACACCTTC. This codes for CASSFRTGGEGYTF.

V and J are TRBV7-3 and TRBJ2-2; 8 nucleotides agree with TRBD1. The germline V gene encodes CDR1 SGHTA and CDR2 FQGTGA. The ends lost 1 base at V and 4 bases at J; junction bases unmatched: 8. The CDR3 spans 17 residues. This chain's CDR3 is CASSLIPGTGLTGELFF. CDR3 nucleotides: TGTGCCAGCAGCTTAATACCCGGGACAGGACTCACCGGGGAGCTGTTTTTT.